This T cell receptor beta chain was captured in a study of T cells expressing NK-cell markers. Whole-study context: CD3+CD56+NKG2C+, CD3+CD56+NKG2C- and CD3+CD56-NKG2C+ T cells, once sorted, supplied the TCR beta repertoires.

UMI-tagged 5'RACE template switching yielded the TCR beta cDNA. Each CDR3 protein gets one entry in TCRdb, which reprocessed the 5' RACE reads and gives no DNA. The table lists fewer than 550,000 distinct CDR3 sequences. CDR3 length: 15 amino acids. Looked up from germline, CDR1 is MGHDK and CDR2 is SYGVNS. The chain employs TRBV25-1 and TRBJ2-3; absent DNA, TCRdb's TRBD2 call cannot be checked. The TCR was taken from a woman in her forties or fifties in good health. The specimen sequenced was blood T cells: a sorted CD56 or NKG2C T cell subset, CD4+ or CD8+ T cells, or bulk PBMC T cells (not recorded which). The CDR3 is CASGVGGGPGDTQYF.